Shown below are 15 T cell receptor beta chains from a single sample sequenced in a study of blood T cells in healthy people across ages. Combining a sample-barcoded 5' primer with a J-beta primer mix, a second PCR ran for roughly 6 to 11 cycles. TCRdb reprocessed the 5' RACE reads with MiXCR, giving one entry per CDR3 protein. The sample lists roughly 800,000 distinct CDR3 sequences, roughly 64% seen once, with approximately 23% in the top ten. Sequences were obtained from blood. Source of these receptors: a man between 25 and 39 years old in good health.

Here the CDR3 DNA reads TGTGCCATCAGTGGTCCAGCGGGAGGGATGTCCGATGAGCAGTTCTTC. Translating it yields CAISGPAGGMSDEQFF. The rearrangement uses TRBV10-3 and TRBJ2-1; 10 bases fit TRBD2. The V and J ends lost 4 bases and 8 bases, in that order; junction bases with no gene match: 11. CDR3 length: 16 residues. The V gene's germline CDR1 is ENHRY and CDR2 SYGVKD.

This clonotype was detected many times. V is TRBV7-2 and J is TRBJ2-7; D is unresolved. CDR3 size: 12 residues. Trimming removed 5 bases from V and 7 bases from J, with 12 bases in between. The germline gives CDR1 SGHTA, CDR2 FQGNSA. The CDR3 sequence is CASSLQYGEQYF. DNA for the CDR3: TGTGCCAGCAGCCTACAGTACGGGGAGCAGTACTTC.

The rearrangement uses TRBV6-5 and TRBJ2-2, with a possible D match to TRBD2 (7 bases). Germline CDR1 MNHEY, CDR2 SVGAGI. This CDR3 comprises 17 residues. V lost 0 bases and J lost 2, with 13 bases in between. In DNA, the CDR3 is TGTGCCAGCAGTTACTCAACGGGGGGCCTTAACACCGGGGAGCTGTTTTTT. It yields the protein CASSYSTGGLNTGELFF.

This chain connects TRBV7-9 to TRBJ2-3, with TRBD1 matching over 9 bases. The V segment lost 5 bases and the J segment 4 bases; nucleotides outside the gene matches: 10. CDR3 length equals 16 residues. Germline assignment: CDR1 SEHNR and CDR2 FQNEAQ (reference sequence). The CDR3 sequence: CASSPRDRVEADTQYF. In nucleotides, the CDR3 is TGTGCCAGCAGCCCTCGGGACAGGGTGGAGGCAGATACGCAGTATTTT.

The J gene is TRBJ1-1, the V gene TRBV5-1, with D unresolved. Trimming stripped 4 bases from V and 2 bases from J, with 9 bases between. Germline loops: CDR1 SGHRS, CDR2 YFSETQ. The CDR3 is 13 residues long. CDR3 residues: CASSDTGNTEAFF. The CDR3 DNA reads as TGCGCCAGCAGCGATACGGGTAACACTGAAGCTTTCTTT.

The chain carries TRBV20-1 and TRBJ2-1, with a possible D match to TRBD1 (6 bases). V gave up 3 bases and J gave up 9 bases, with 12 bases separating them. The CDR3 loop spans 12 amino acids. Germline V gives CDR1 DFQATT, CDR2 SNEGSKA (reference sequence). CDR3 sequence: CSARDGDTEQFF. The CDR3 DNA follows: TGCAGTGCTAGGGACGGGGACACTGAGCAGTTCTTC.

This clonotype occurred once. The CDR3 DNA reads TGTGCCACCAGTGATCCCTTCGTAAATGAGCAGTTCTTC. This sequence encodes CATSDPFVNEQFF. V is TRBV24-1 and J is TRBJ2-1; D is uncertain. V lost 3 bases to trimming and J lost 7 bases, with 9 bases between them. Per the germline V gene, CDR1 is KGHDR and CDR2 is SFDVKD. This CDR3 comprises 13 residues.

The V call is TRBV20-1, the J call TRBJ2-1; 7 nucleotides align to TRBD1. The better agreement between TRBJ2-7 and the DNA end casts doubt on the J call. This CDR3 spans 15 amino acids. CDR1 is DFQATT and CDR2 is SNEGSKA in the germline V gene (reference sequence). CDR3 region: CSARDMRGQIYEQYF. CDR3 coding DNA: TGCAGTGCTAGAGATATGAGGGGGCAGATCTACGAGCAGTACTTC.

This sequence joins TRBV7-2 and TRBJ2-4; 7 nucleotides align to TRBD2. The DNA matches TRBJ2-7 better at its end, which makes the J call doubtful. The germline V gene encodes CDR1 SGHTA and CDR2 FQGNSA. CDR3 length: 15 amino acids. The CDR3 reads CASSGGEGSRYEQYF. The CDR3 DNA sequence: TGTGCCAGCAGCGGGGGGGAGGGGTCGAGGTACGAGCAGTACTTC.

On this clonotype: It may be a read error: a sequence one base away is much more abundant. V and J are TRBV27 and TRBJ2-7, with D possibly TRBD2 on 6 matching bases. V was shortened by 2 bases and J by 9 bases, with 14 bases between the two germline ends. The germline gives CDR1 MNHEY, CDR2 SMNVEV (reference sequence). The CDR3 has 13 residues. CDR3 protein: CASSLGGNSGQYF. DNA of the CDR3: TGTGCCAGCAGTTTAGGAGGGAACAGCGGGCAGTACTTC.

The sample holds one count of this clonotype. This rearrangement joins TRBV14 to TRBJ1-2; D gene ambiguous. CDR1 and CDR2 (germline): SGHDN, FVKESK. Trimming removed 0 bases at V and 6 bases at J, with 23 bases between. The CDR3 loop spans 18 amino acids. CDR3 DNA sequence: TGTGCCAGCAGCCAAGACTTCTACCGGACGGGCGGAACCCATGGCTACACCTTC. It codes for CASSQDFYRTGGTHGYTF.

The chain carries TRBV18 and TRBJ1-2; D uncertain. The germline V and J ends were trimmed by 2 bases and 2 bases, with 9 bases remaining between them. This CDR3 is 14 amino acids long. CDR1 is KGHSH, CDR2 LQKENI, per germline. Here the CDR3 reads CASSPEQWNYGYTF. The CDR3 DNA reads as TGTGCCAGCTCACCAGAACAATGGAACTATGGCTACACCTTC. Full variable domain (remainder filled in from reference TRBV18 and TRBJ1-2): NAGVMQNPRHLVRRRGQEARLRCSPMKGHSHVYWYRQLPEEGLKFMVYLQKENIIDESGMPKERFSAEFPKEGPSILRIQQVVRGDSAAYFCASSPEQWNYGYTFGSGTRLTVV.

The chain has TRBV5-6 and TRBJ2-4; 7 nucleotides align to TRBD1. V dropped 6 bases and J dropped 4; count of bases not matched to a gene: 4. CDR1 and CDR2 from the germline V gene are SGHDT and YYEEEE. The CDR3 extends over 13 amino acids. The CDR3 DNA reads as TGTGCCAGCAAGGGACAGCGAAAAAACATTCAGTACTTC. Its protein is CASKGQRKNIQYF. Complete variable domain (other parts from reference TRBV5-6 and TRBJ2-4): DAGVTQSPTHLIKTRGQQVTLRCSPKSGHDTVSWYQQALGQGPQFIFQYYEEEERQRGNFPDRFSGHQFPNYSSELNVNALLLGDSALYLCASKGQRKNIQYFGAGTRLSVL.

CDR3 DNA sequence: TGTGCCATCAGTGATAGCAGGGAGCTGTTTTTT. This encodes CAISDSRELFF. The J gene is TRBJ2-2, the V gene TRBV10-3; D unclear. The V and J ends lost 3 bases and 9 bases respectively, with 5 bases between them. CDR1 and CDR2 from the germline V gene are ENHRY and SYGVKD. This CDR3 is 11 amino acids long.

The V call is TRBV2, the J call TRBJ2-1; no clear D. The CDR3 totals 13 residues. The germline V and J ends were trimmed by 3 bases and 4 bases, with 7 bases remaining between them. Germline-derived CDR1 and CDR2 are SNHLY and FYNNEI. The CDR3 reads CASSDQEYNEQFF. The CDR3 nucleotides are TGTGCCAGCAGTGACCAGGAATACAATGAGCAGTTCTTC.